The 30 T cell receptor beta chains in this list originate from one sample, sequenced in a study of T cells in women clearing cervical HPV infection. Sequencing was performed with immunoSEQ multiplex PCR; in TCRdb, only in-frame clones are kept and a portion is missing. This sample contains fewer than 35,000 clones. Sequencing was done on a sample of blood buffy coat. These receptor sequences come from a woman between 18 and 70 years old with a cervical HPV16 infection that either progressed to CIN3+ or cleared (not recorded which).

Regarding this clone: The read halts 3 residues ahead of the CDR3 end, with the missing end drawn from the germline J gene. The chain combines TRBV6-2 or TRBV6-3 with TRBJ2-1, with TRBD1 identical over 9 bases. In germline, CDR1 is MNHEY, CDR2 SVGEGT. After removal of 5 bases from V and 2 bases from J, the junction contained 7 bases not matched to a gene. The CDR3 totals 16 residues. The CDR3 here is CASSPTGQGPYNEQFF. The sequenced part of the CDR3 DNA is TGTGCCAGCAGTCCCACGGGACAGGGCCCCTACAATGAG.

Concerning this clone: The missing CDR3 end, 3 residues past where the read stops, is filled in from the germline J gene. The gene calls are TRBV7-9 and TRBJ1-2; D is ambiguous. CDR1 is SEHNR, CDR2 FQNEAQ, per germline (reference sequence). This CDR3 has 14 residues. V was trimmed by 4 bases and J by 6 bases, leaving 15 bases between them. CDR3 bases read: TGTGCCAGCAGCTCTTCAAACAAGGTCCATGGC. Amino acid sequence: CASSSSNKVHG. The entire CDR3 is CASSSSNKVHGYTF.

About this clone itself: The CDR3 goes on 3 residues after the read ends, and that part is filled in from the germline J gene. This sequence joins TRBV6-2 or TRBV6-3 and TRBJ2-7, with D maybe TRBD2 (6 bases). Germline CDR1 is MNHEY and CDR2 is SVGEGT. V dropped 5 bases and J dropped 0 bases, with 14 bases sitting between them. The CDR3 length is 15 residues. The DNA read from the CDR3 is TGTGCCAGCAGTCGCGGGACTCTCCACTCCTACGAG. It translates to CASSRGTLHSYE. The whole CDR3 protein is CASSRGTLHSYEQYF.

On this clone: The sequenced fragment ends 3 residues before the CDR3 boundary, so the rest is inferred from the germline J gene. The chain uses TRBV30 and TRBJ2-2, with 7 bases lining up with TRBD1. Trimming removed 1 base from V and 5 bases from J; junction bases left unmatched: 1. The CDR3 is 13 amino acids. Per the germline V gene, CDR1 is GTSNPN and CDR2 is SVGIG (reference sequence). The covered CDR3 bases are TGTGCCTGGAGTGAGACAGGGACCGGGGAG. Translation gives CAWSETGTGE. The whole CDR3 protein reads CAWSETGTGELFF.

As for this clone: The missing CDR3 end, 3 residues past where the read stops, is filled in from the germline J gene. The chain combines TRBV5-4 with TRBJ2-1, with a tentative D call TRBD1 (6 bases). Germline V gene sequence: CDR1 SGHNT, CDR2 YYREEE (reference sequence). V lost 7 bases to trimming and J lost 1 base, with 12 bases between them. This CDR3 is 14 amino acids long. Incomplete CDR3 DNA: TGTGCCAGCTCCGAACAGGGATCCTACAATGAG. It yields the protein CASSEQGSYNE. The entire CDR3 sequence reads CASSEQGSYNEQFF.

Concerning this clone: The read ends 3 residues before the CDR3 terminus; that terminus is restored from the germline J gene. J is TRBJ1-5 and V is TRBV2; D is unclear. Germline loops: CDR1 SNHLY, CDR2 FYNNEI. The ends were cut back, 3 bases at V and 2 bases at J, with 14 bases in the middle. CDR3 length equals 16 residues. Partial CDR3 DNA: TGTGCCAGCAGTGACTCTCAGTTTTTGGGCAATCAGCCC. Protein sequence: CASSDSQFLGNQP. The CDR3 in full is CASSDSQFLGNQPQHF.

As for this clone: Read sequence stops 3 residues before the CDR3 end, and the germline J gene provides the missing end. The genes are TRBV7-9 and TRBJ2-4, with TRBD1 matching over 11 bases. This CDR3 is built from 14 residues. Per germline, CDR1 SEHNR and CDR2 FQNEAQ (reference sequence). The sequenced CDR3 bases are TGTGCCAGCAGCTCCGGACAGGGGGCAGATGGT. This gives the protein CASSSGQGADG. The entire CDR3 is CASSSGQGADGQYF.

Comment on this clone: The observed sequence ends 3 residues before the CDR3 terminus, with the missing tail filled in from the germline J gene. The V call is TRBV5-1, the J call TRBJ2-1, with 11 bases lining up with TRBD2. The CDR3 contains 18 residues. Per germline, CDR1 SGHRS and CDR2 YFSETQ. After removal of 0 bases from V and 7 bases from J, the junction contained 12 bases not matched to a gene. The covered CDR3 bases are TGCGCCAGCAGCTTGGGCGTTACAACTAGCGGGAGTCTGAATGAG. Translating gives CASSLGVTTSGSLNE. Given in full, the CDR3 is CASSLGVTTSGSLNEQFF. The full variable domain, in which reference TRBV5-1 and TRBJ2-1 provide the parts outside the CDR3, is KAGVTQTPRYLIKTRGQQVTLSCSPISGHRSVSWYQQTPGQGLQFLFEYFSETQRNKGNFPGRFSGRQFSNSRSEMNVSTLELGDSALYLCASSLGVTTSGSLNEQFFGPGTRLTVL.

For this clone: The read gets to within 3 residues of the CDR3 end, and the germline J gene fills in the rest. The V and J genes are TRBV20-1 and TRBJ2-7; D is perhaps TRBD1 (6 bases). The CDR3 spans 15 residues. The V end was cut by 1 base, the J end by 3 bases, with 16 bases between. Germline V gene sequence: CDR1 DFQATT, CDR2 SNEGSKA (reference sequence). The CDR3 protein is CSARGAGDLFYEQYF. Incomplete CDR3 DNA: TGCAGTGCTAGAGGGGCAGGGGACCTCTTCTACGAG.

About this clone: The read falls 3 residues short of the CDR3 end, and the missing part is taken from the germline J gene. The chain employs TRBV6-2 or TRBV6-3 and TRBJ2-1, with 8 bases lining up with TRBD2. V was clipped by 3 bases and J by 7 bases; unmatched bases: 11. Germline V gene sequence: CDR1 MNHEY, CDR2 SVGEGT. There are 16 residues in the CDR3. CDR3 bases read: TGTGCCAGCAGTTATTTTCACAGCGGGAGTACAAATGAG. Its protein product is CASSYFHSGSTNE. The whole CDR3 protein reads CASSYFHSGSTNEQFF.

Regarding this clone: One end of the junction is discordant with germline, which a read error may explain. The read ends 3 residues early relative to the CDR3; the germline J gene fills the gap. The identical CDR3 is also encoded by other nucleotide sequences in the sample. V gene TRBV18 combines with J gene TRBJ1-3, with no clear D. The CDR3 is made up of 13 amino acids. Germline assignment: CDR1 KGHSH and CDR2 LQKENI. Partial CDR3 DNA: TGTGCCAGCTTTGTGACATCTGGAAACACA. It specifies CASFVTSGNT. The CDR3 in its entirety is CASFVTSGNTIYF.

Turning to this clone: The sequence runs out 3 residues before the end of the CDR3; the remainder is reconstructed from the germline J gene. V usage is TRBV5-8 and J usage is TRBJ2-3; perhaps TRBD2 as D (5 bases). The CDR3 has 14 amino acids. The V end was cut by 4 bases, the J end by 4 bases, with 13 bases between. The germline gives CDR1 SGHTS, CDR2 YDEGEE. Partial CDR3 DNA: TGTGCCAGCAGCCTAGCCCCGGTGGCAGATACG. It specifies CASSLAPVADT. The whole CDR3 protein is CASSLAPVADTQYF.

With regard to this clone: Read data end 3 residues before the CDR3 end; the end is taken from the germline J gene. The chain is built from TRBV19 and TRBJ2-3, with 8 bases identical to TRBD2. Unmatched junction bases numbered 12, after V lost 6 bases and J lost 4 bases. Germline CDR1 LNHDA, CDR2 SQIVND (reference sequence). This CDR3 has 16 residues. CDR3 DNA, as far as it was read: TGTGCCAGTAGCGGTACTCGAGGCGGGAGGTCAGATACG. It yields the protein CASSGTRGGRSDT. The complete CDR3 protein is CASSGTRGGRSDTQYF.

A word on this clone: The read terminates 3 residues ahead of where the CDR3 ends, so the germline J gene completes it. V and J are TRBV20-1 and TRBJ1-1; D remains ambiguous. The CDR3 sequence is 13 residues long. Deletions cut 5 bases from V and 1 base from J, with 11 bases between. Germline lookup yields CDR1 DFQATT and CDR2 SNEGSKA (reference sequence). Incomplete CDR3 DNA: TGCAGTGCTGCCCGGGGATGGAACACTGAA. Translating gives CSAARGWNTE. The entire CDR3 protein is CSAARGWNTEAFF.

A word on this clone: The missing CDR3 end, 3 residues past where the read stops, is filled in from the germline J gene. The rearrangement links TRBV19 to TRBJ2-3; the match to TRBD2 covers 11 bases. Germline lookup yields CDR1 LNHDA and CDR2 SQIVND (reference sequence). The CDR3 loop spans 18 amino acids. V lost 1 base to trimming and J lost 2 bases; unmatched junction nucleotides: 8. This CDR3 is CASSIASGGPWITDTQYF. CDR3 bases read: TGTGCCAGTAGTATAGCTAGCGGGGGGCCCTGGATCACAGATACG.

As concerns this clone: Read coverage stops 3 residues before the CDR3 terminus; the germline J gene supplies the remainder. V and J are TRBV2 and TRBJ2-3, with 7 bases matching TRBD2. Germline CDR1 reads SNHLY; CDR2 reads FYNNEI. The CDR3 runs 14 residues. The CDR3 loop reads CASSADAGLETQYF. The sequenced part of the CDR3 DNA is TGTGCCAGCAGCGCAGACGCTGGACTAGAGACG.

A word on this clone: The CDR3 end falls 3 residues outside the read, so it is completed with the germline J gene. V and J are TRBV23-1 and TRBJ1-2; the match to TRBD1 covers 9 bases. TRBV23-1 qualifies as an ORF whose function is uncertain. The CDR3 spans 16 residues. Germline trimming cut 0 bases from V and 6 bases from J; bases unmatched to any gene: 8. The part of the CDR3 DNA that was read is TGCGCCAGCAGTCAATCCGGGACAGGGAATGAACATGGC. Protein: CASSQSGTGNEHG. The CDR3 reads in full as CASSQSGTGNEHGYTF.

With respect to this clone: The DNA ends 3 residues before the CDR3 does, and the rest of the CDR3 is filled in from the germline J gene. The chain uses TRBV20-1 and TRBJ2-1; 16 positions match TRBD2. This CDR3 comprises 14 residues. The V and J ends lost 6 bases and 9 bases, in that order; junction bases with no gene match: 5. CDR1 DFQATT and CDR2 SNEGSKA come from the germline V gene (reference sequence). The CDR3 here is CSAGTSGGAVEQFF. CDR3 bases read: TGCAGTGCGGGGACTAGCGGGGGGGCCGTTGAG.

In the case of this clone: Coverage ceases 3 residues before the CDR3 finishes, and the germline J gene fills in the end. The chain is built from TRBV16 and TRBJ2-1; D unresolved. This CDR3 has 13 amino acids. Trimming removed 0 bases at V and 7 bases at J, with 7 bases between. Germline V lookup: CDR1 KGHSY, CDR2 FQNENV. The part of the CDR3 DNA that was read is TGTGCCAGCAGCCAATCCAGGTGGAATGAG. Translated, it gives CASSQSRWNE. The full CDR3 protein reads CASSQSRWNEQFF.

About this clone itself: Read coverage stops 3 residues before the CDR3 terminus; the germline J gene supplies the remainder. This sequence joins TRBV6-1 and TRBJ1-1; D call uncertain. Per the germline V gene, CDR1 is MNHNS and CDR2 is SASEGT. The CDR3 extends over 14 amino acids. The V and J ends lost 1 base and 1 base respectively, with 7 bases between them. CDR3 protein: CASSEDLGNTEAFF. The sequenced CDR3 bases are TGTGCCAGCAGTGAAGATCTCGGGAACACTGAA.

Worth noting for this clone: The read is 3 residues too short to cover the CDR3 end, so that end is filled in from the germline J gene. This chain connects TRBV5-5 to TRBJ2-5; D is possibly TRBD1 (6 bases). This CDR3 comprises 14 residues. V lost 0 bases and J lost 5, with 11 bases in between. CDR1 SGHKS and CDR2 YYEKEE come from the germline V gene (reference sequence). CDR3 protein: CASSLGTGWETQYF. CDR3 bases read: TGTGCCAGCAGCTTGGGCACAGGGTGGGAGACC.

Note on this clone: The read finishes 3 residues shy of the CDR3 end, and the germline J gene is used to complete it. This sequence joins TRBV29-1 and TRBJ2-2; 14 positions match TRBD2. This CDR3 is built from 16 residues. The germline V gene encodes CDR1 SQVTM and CDR2 ANQGSEA. V gave up 7 bases and J gave up 4 bases; unmatched junction bases: 8. CDR3 protein: CSAGLAGVQCTGELFF. The sequenced CDR3 bases are TGCAGCGCGGGACTAGCGGGAGTACAGTGCACCGGGGAG.

Remarks on this clone: The read is 3 residues too short to cover the CDR3 end, so that end is filled in from the germline J gene. The chain uses TRBV6-2 or TRBV6-3 and TRBJ1-1, with a possible D match to TRBD1 (6 bases). In germline, CDR1 is MNHEY, CDR2 SVGEGT. The CDR3 has 12 residues. CDR3 bases read: TGTGCCAGCAGCCGAGAGACAGGCCCA. Residues: CASSRETGP. The full-length CDR3 reads as CASSRETGPAFF.

On this clone itself: From the germline J gene comes the end of the CDR3, since the read stops 3 residues before it. The chain combines TRBV2 with TRBJ2-6; D might be TRBD1 (5 bases). The CDR3 is 15 residues long. Germline CDR1 is SNHLY and CDR2 is FYNNEI. Deletions cut 7 bases from V and 0 bases from J, with 10 bases between. The sequenced CDR3 bases are TGTGCCAGCAACAAGGGGATCTCTGGGGCCAACGTC. Its protein product is CASNKGISGANV. The whole CDR3 reads CASNKGISGANVLTF. Based on the CDR3 plus reference TRBV2 and TRBJ2-6, the full variable domain is EPEVTQTPSHQVTQMGQEVILRCVPISNHLYFYWYRQILGQKVEFLVSFYNNEISEKSEIFDDQFSVERPDGSNFTLKIRSTKLEDSAMYFCASNKGISGANVLTFGAGSRLTVL.

As for this clone: The read falls 3 residues short of the CDR3 end, and the missing part is taken from the germline J gene. The chain has TRBV19 and TRBJ1-1, with D possibly matching TRBD1 (6 bases). Germline CDR1 reads LNHDA; CDR2 reads SQIVND (reference sequence). The CDR3 has 14 residues. V was clipped by 7 bases and J by 4 bases, with 16 bases between them. The CDR3 reads CASIPGTIFTEAFF. CDR3 DNA, as far as it was read: TGTGCCAGTATACCCGGGACAATTTTCACTGAA.

For this clone: With the read ending 3 residues before the CDR3 end, the germline J gene is used to fill in that end. The rearrangement joins TRBV7-6 to TRBJ1-4, with D maybe TRBD1 (6 bases). CDR1 SGHVS and CDR2 FNYEAQ come from the germline V gene. The CDR3 is 16 residues long. Trimming left V 1 base short and J 6 bases short, with 15 bases between. The CDR3 reads CASSLGGAGADEKLFF. Partial CDR3 DNA: TGTGCCAGCAGCTTAGGAGGGGCAGGGGCCGATGAAAAA. The complete variable domain, with remaining parts taken from reference TRBV7-6 and TRBJ1-4, reads GAGVSQSPRYKVTKRGQDVALRCDPISGHVSLYWYRQALGQGPEFLTYFNYEAQQDKSGLPNDRFSAERPEGSISTLTIQRTEQRDSAMYRCASSLGGAGADEKLFFGSGTQLSVL.

Notes on this clone: The read is 3 residues too short to cover the CDR3 end, so that end is filled in from the germline J gene. The chain has TRBV28 and TRBJ2-3; TRBD1 matches at 8 bases. Germline lookup yields CDR1 MDHEN and CDR2 SYDVKM. The CDR3 spans 14 residues. Trimming at V came to 7 bases and at J to 3 bases, leaving 6 bases not matched to a gene. Incomplete CDR3 DNA: TGTGCCAGCAACGGACAGGGTGGAACAGATACG. Encoded protein: CASNGQGGTDT. The whole CDR3 protein is CASNGQGGTDTQYF. Supplemented by reference TRBV28 and TRBJ2-3, the full variable domain reads DVKVTQSSRYLVKRTGEKVFLECVQDMDHENMFWYRQDPGLGLRLIYFSYDVKMKEKGDIPEGYSVSREKKERFSLILESASTNQTSMYLCASNGQGGTDTQYFGPGTRLTVL.

On this clone: The read halts 3 residues ahead of the CDR3 end, with the missing end drawn from the germline J gene. The chain couples TRBV29-1 to TRBJ2-1; D is uncertain. Germline V CDR1 and CDR2: SQVTM, ANQGSEA. V lost 7 bases and J lost 6, with 19 bases in between. The CDR3 runs to 14 residues. Partial CDR3 DNA: TGCAGCGCAGATCCTCCGACGGGTGGCAATGAG. It specifies CSADPPTGGNE. From start to end, the CDR3 is CSADPPTGGNEQFF.

With respect to this clone: The read halts 3 residues ahead of the CDR3 end, with the missing end drawn from the germline J gene. The chain couples TRBV2 to TRBJ2-5; 11 positions agree with TRBD2. Germline V CDR1 and CDR2: SNHLY, FYNNEI. CDR3 length equals 14 residues. The V and J ends lost 4 bases and 2 bases, in that order; junction bases with no gene match: 0. The DNA read from the CDR3 is TGTGCCAGCAGTGGACTAGCGGGACAAGAGACC. Its translation: CASSGLAGQET. The full CDR3 protein is CASSGLAGQETQYF.

Details on this clone: The CDR3 extends 3 residues past the end of the read, so its final part is completed from the germline J gene. The gene calls are TRBV18 and TRBJ2-3; D is unclear. This CDR3 is 16 amino acids long. Germline assignment: CDR1 KGHSH and CDR2 LQKENI. The DNA read from the CDR3 is TGTGCCAGCTCACCCTATGTTCCAGCGTACCAAGAGACG. It specifies CASSPYVPAYQET. The entire CDR3 protein is CASSPYVPAYQETQYF.